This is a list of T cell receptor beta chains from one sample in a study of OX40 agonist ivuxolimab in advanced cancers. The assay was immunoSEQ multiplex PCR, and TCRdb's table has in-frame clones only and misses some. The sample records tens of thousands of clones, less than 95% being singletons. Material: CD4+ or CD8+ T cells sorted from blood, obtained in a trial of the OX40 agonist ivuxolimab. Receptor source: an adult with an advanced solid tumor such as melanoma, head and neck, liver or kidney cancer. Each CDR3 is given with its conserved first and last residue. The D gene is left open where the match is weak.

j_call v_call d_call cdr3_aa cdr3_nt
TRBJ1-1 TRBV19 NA CASSTYQSRAFF TGTGCCAGTAGTACCTATCAGTCGCGGGCTTTCTTT
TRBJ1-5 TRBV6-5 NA CASGRAPDQPQHF TGTGCCAGCGGTAGGGCACCTGATCAGCCCCAGCATTTT
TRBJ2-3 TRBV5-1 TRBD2 CASRISGTRQRDTQYF TGCGCCAGCAGGATATCCGGGACTAGGCAGAGAGATACGCAGTATTTT
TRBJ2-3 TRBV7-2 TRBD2 CASRPTLTSGSSSDTQYF TGTGCCAGCAGACCCACCCTGACTAGCGGGAGTTCCTCAGATACGCAGTATTTT
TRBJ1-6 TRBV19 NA CASSYENSPLHF TGTGCCAGTAGTTACGAGAATTCACCCCTCCACTTT
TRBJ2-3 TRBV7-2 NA CASGLGADTQYF TGTGCCAGCGGCCTAGGGGCAGATACGCAGTATTTT
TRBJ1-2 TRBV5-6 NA CASSLSPYGYTF TGTGCCAGCAGCTTGAGTCCGTATGGCTACACCTTC
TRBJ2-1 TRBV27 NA CASSLSQLTDNEQFF TGTGCCAGCAGTTTATCGCAGTTAACCGACAATGAGCAGTTCTTC
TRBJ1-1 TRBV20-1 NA CSARLTEAFF TGCAGTGCTAGACTCACTGAAGCTTTCTTT
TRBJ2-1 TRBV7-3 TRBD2 CASSLIAGGRNEQFF TGTGCCAGCAGCTTAATAGCGGGAGGTCGCAATGAGCAGTTCTTC
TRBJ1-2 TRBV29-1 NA CSVAGPTNYGYTF TGCAGCGTTGCGGGCCCGACTAACTATGGCTACACCTTC
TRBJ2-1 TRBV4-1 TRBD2 CASSPQTGTRAEQFF TGCGCCAGCAGCCCACAGACCGGGACTAGAGCTGAGCAGTTCTTC
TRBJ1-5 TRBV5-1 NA CASSPEGRGQPQHF TGCGCCAGCAGCCCAGAGGGCCGGGGTCAGCCCCAGCATTTT
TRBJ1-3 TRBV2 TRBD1 CASRWTGERDTIYF TGTGCCAGTCGATGGACAGGGGAAAGAGACACCATATATTTT
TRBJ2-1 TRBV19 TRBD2 CASSPLAGSYNEQFF TGTGCCAGTAGTCCCTTAGCGGGGTCCTACAATGAGCAGTTCTTC